Included here is one TCR beta chain sequence, with context. Its specificity is unknown. The data stem from a study of T cell responses to AZD1222 COVID-19 vaccine. Repertoires were generated with immunoSEQ multiplex PCR, while TCRdb's copy carries only in-frame clones and drops some. This table has about 210,000 clones, 90% to 95% appearing once. The study, taken as a whole, reports: Recipients of AZD1222 seropositive at baseline numbered only 6 or 7. CD4 TCRs covered the whole spike, strongest at regions 160-218 and 743-854. Repertoires were obtained solely post-peak T cell response. Among spike-specific TCRs, nearly half reportedly target unmutated variant regions.

The CDR3 contains 13 residues. Germline CDR1 LNHDA, CDR2 SQIVND (reference sequence). The V end was cut by 11 bases, the J end by 4 bases, with 15 bases between. J is TRBJ1-3 and V is TRBV19; D possibly corresponds to TRBD1 (6 bases). The clonotype comes from an adult who received the MenACWY meningococcal vaccine as a control. Material: peripheral blood, obtained 28 days after the second dose of the MenACWY control vaccine. CDR3 sequence reads: CALGRRGGNTIYF. In nucleotides, the CDR3 is TGTGCCCTAGGGCGCAGGGGAGGAAACACCATATATTTT.